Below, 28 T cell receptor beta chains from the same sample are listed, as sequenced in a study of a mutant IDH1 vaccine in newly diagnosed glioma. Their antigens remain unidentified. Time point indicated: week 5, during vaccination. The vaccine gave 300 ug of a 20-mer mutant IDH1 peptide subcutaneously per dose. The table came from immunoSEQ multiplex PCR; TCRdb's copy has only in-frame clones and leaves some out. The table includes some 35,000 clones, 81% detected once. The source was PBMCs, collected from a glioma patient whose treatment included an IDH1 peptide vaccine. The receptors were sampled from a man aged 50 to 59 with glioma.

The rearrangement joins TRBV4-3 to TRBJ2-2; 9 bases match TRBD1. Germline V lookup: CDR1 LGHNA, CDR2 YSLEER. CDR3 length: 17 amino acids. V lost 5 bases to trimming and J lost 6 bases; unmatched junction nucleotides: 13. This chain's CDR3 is CASSDFWDRVTPGELFF. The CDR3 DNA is TGCGCCAGCAGCGATTTTTGGGACAGGGTGACCCCCGGGGAGCTGTTTTTT.

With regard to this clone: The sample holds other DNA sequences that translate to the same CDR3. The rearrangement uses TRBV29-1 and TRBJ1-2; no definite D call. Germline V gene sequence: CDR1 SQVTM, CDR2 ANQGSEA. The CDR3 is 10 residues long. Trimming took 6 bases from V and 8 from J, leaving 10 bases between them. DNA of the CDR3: TGCAGCGTCCGGGAAGGAGGCTACACCTTC. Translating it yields CSVREGGYTF.

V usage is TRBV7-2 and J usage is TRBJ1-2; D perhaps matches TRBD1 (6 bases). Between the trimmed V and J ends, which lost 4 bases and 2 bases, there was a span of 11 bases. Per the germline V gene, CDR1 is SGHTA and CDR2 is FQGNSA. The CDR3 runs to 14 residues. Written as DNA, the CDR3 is TGTGCCAGCAGCTCGACAGGTGGGAACTATGGCTACACCTTC. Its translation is CASSSTGGNYGYTF.

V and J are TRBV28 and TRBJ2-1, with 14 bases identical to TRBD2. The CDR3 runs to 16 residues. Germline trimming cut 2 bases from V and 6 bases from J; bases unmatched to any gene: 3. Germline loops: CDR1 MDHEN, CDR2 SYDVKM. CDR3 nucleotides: TGTGCCAGCAGTTTAGGGACTAGCGGGAGTGGCAATGAGCAGTTCTTC. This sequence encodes CASSLGTSGSGNEQFF.

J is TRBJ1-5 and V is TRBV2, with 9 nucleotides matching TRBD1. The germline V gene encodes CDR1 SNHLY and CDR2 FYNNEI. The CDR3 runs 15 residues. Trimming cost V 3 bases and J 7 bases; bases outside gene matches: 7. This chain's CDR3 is CASSDGDRVEQPQHF. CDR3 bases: TGTGCCAGCAGTGATGGGGACAGGGTGGAACAGCCCCAGCATTTT.

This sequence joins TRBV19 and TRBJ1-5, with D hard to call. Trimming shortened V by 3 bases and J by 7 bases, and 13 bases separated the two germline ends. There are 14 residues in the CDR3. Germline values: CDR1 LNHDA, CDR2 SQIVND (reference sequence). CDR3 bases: TGTGCCAGTAGTATTGTCTGGGGTGGACAGCCCCAGCATTTT. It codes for CASSIVWGGQPQHF.

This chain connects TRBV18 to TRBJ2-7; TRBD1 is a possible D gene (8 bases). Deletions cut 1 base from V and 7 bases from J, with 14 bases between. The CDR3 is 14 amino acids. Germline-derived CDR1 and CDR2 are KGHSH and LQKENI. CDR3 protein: CASSPRTGREEQYF. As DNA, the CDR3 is TGTGCCAGCTCACCACGGACAGGGCGGGAGGAGCAGTACTTC.

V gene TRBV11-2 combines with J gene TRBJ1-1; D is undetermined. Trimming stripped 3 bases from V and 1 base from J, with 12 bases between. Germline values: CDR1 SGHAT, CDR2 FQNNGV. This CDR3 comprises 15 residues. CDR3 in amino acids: CASSLMGRPNTEAFF. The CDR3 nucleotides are TGTGCCAGCAGCTTGATGGGAAGACCGAACACTGAAGCTTTCTTT.

The CDR3 DNA sequence: TGTGACTTTTCGGACAGGACGAATGAAAAACTGTTTTTT. It translates to CDFSDRTNEKLFF. The chain links TRBV5-3 to TRBJ1-4, with 7 bases aligning to TRBD1. TRBV5-3 is an open reading frame whose function is uncertain. This CDR3 contains 13 residues.

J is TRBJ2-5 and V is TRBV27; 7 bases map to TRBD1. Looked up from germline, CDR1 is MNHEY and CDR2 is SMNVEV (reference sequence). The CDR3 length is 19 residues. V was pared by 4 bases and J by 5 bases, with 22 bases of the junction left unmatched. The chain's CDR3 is CASSSLEAERDRVRETQYF. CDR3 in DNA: TGTGCCAGCAGTTCACTAGAGGCGGAGAGAGACAGGGTCCGCGAGACCCAGTACTTC.

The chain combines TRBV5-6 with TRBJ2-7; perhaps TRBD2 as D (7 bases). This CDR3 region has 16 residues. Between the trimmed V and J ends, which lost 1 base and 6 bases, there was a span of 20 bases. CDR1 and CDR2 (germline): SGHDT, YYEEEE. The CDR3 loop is CASSLILRGPAGEQYF. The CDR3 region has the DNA TGTGCCAGCAGCTTGATTCTGCGGGGGCCGGCGGGCGAGCAGTACTTC.

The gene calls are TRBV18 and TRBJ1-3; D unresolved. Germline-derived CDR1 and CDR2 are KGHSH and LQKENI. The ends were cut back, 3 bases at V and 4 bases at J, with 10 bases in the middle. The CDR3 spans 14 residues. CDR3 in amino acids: CASSPLPSGNTIYF. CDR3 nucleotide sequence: TGTGCCAGCTCACCGCTTCCTTCGGGAAACACCATATATTTT.

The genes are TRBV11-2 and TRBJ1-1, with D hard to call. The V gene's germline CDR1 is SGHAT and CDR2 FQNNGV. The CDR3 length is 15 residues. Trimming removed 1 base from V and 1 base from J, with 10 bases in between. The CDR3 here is CASSLGQIRNTEAFF. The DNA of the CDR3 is TGTGCCAGCAGCTTAGGGCAGATAAGGAACACTGAAGCTTTCTTT. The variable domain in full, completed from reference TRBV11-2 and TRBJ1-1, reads EAGVAQSPRYKIIEKRQSVAFWCNPISGHATLYWYQQILGQGPKLLIQFQNNGVVDDSQLPKDRFSAERLKGVDSTLKIQPAKLEDSAVYLCASSLGQIRNTEAFFGQGTRLTVV.

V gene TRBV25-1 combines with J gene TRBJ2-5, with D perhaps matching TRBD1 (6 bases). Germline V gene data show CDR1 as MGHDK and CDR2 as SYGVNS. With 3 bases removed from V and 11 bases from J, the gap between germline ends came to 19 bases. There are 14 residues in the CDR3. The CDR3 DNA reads TGTGCCAGCAGTGACAGCCCGGGACGCACAGGGCAGTACTTC. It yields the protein CASSDSPGRTGQYF.

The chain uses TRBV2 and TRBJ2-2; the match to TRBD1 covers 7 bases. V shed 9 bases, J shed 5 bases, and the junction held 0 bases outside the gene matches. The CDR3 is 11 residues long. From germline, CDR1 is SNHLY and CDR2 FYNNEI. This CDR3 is CARQGTGELFF. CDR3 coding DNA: TGTGCCAGACAGGGGACCGGGGAGCTGTTTTTT.

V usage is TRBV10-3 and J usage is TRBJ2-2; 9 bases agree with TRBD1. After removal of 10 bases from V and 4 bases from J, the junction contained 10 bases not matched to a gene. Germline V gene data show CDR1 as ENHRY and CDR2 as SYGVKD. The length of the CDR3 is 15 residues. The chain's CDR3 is CANSGTGLTTGELFF. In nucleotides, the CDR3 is TGTGCCAATTCCGGGACAGGGCTGACCACCGGGGAGCTGTTTTTT.

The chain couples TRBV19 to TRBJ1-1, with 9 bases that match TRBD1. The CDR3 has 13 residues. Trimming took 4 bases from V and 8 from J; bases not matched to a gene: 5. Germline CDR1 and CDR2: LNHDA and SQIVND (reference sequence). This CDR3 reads CASSRTGEREAFF. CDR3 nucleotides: TGTGCCAGTAGTAGGACAGGGGAGAGGGAAGCTTTCTTT.

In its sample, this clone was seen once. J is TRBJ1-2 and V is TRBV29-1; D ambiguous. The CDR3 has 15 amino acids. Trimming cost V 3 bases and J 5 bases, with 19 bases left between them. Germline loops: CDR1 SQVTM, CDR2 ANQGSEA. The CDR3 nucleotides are TGCAGCGTTGATGGCCAATGGAATAAACTATATGGCTACACCTTC. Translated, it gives CSVDGQWNKLYGYTF.

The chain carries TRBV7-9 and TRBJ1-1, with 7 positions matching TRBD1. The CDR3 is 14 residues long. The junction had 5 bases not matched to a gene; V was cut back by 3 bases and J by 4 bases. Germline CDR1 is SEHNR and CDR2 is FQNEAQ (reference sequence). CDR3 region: CASSFTGAATEAFF. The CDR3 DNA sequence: TGTGCCAGCAGCTTCACAGGGGCGGCCACTGAAGCTTTCTTT.

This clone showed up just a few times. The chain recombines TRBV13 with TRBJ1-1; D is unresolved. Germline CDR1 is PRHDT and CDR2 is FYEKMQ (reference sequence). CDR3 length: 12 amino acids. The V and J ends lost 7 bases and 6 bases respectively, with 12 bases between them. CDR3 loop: CASTGGQAEAFF. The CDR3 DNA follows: TGTGCCAGCACCGGAGGCCAGGCTGAAGCTTTCTTT.

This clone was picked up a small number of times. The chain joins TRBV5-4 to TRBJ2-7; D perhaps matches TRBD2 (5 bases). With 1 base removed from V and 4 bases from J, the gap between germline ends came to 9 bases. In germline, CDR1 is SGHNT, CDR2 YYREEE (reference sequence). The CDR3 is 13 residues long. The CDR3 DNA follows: TGTGCCAGCAGCTTGTCAGAGGGTTACGAGCAGTACTTC. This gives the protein CASSLSEGYEQYF.

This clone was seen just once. The CDR3 bases are TGTGCCAGCAGTTTCCTGCGGAGGACCGCCTACAATGAGCAGTTCTTC. Protein product: CASSFLRRTAYNEQFF. This sequence joins TRBV27 and TRBJ2-1, with D tentatively TRBD2 (5 bases). Trimming took off 3 bases at V and 2 bases at J, with 14 bases between the two ends. The CDR3 loop spans 16 amino acids. Per the germline V gene, CDR1 is MNHEY and CDR2 is SMNVEV (reference sequence).

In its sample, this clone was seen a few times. CDR3 DNA: TGTGCCAGTAGTCCAGATGGCGGGACAGTTAATCAGCCCCAGCATTTT. The encoded protein is CASSPDGGTVNQPQHF. The J gene is TRBJ1-5, the V gene TRBV19, with 7 bases that match TRBD1. The germline V gene encodes CDR1 LNHDA and CDR2 SQIVND (reference sequence). Trimming at V came to 5 bases and at J to 4 bases, leaving 11 bases not matched to a gene. The CDR3 length is 16 residues.

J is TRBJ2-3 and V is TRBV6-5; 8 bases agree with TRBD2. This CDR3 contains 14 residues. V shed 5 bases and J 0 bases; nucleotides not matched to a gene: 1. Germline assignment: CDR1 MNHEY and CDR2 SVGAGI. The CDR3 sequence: CASSVAGSTDTQYF. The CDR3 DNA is TGTGCCAGCAGTGTAGCGGGAAGCACAGATACGCAGTATTTT.

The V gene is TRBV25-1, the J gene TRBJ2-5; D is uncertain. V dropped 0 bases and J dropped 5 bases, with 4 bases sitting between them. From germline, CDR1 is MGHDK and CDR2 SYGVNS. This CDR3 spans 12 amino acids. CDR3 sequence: CASSEYMETQYF. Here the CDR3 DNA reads TGTGCCAGCAGTGAATATATGGAGACCCAGTACTTC.

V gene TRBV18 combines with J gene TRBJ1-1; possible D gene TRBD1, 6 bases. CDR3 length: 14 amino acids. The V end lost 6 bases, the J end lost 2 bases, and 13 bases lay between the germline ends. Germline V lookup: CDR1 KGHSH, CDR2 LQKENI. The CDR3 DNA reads TGTGCCAGCTCCGCCGGACAGACAAACACTGAAGCTTTCTTT. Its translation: CASSAGQTNTEAFF.

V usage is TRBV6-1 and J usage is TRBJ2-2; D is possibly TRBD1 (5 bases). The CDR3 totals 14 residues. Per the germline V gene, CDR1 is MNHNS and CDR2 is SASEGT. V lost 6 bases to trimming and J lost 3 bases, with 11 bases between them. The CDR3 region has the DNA TGTGCCAGCAGGACAGCATTTGACACCGGGGAGCTGTTTTTT. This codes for CASRTAFDTGELFF.

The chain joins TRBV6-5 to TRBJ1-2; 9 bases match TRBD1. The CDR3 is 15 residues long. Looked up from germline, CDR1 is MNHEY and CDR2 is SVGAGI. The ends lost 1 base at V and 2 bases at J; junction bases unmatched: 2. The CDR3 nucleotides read TGTGCCAGCAGTTACTTCGGACAGGGGAACTATGGCTACACCTTC. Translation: CASSYFGQGNYGYTF.